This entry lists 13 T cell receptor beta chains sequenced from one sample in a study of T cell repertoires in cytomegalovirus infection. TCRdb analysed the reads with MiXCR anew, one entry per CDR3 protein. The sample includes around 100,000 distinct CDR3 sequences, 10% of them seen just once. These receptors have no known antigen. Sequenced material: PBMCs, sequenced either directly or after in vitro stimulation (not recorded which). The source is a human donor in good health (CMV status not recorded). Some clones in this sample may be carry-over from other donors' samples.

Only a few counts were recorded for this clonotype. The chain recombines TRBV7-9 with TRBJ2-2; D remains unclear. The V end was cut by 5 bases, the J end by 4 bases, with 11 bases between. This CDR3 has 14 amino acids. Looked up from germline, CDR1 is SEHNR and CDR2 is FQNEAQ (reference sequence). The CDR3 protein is CASSPISSTGELFF. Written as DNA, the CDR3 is TGTGCCAGCAGCCCGATAAGTAGCACCGGGGAGCTGTTTTTT.

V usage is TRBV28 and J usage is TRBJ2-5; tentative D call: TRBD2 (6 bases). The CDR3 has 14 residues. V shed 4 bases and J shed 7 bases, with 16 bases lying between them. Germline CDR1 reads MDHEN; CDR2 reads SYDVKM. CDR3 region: CASSSSGVRVTQYF. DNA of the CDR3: TGTGCCAGCAGTTCATCGGGGGTGAGGGTGACCCAGTACTTC.

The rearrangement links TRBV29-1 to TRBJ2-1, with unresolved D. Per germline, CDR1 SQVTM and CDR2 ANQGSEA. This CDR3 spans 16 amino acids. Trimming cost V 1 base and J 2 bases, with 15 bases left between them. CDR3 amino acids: CSVEGAKRSTYNEQFF. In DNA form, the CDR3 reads TGCAGCGTTGAAGGGGCCAAAAGGAGTACCTACAATGAGCAGTTCTTC.

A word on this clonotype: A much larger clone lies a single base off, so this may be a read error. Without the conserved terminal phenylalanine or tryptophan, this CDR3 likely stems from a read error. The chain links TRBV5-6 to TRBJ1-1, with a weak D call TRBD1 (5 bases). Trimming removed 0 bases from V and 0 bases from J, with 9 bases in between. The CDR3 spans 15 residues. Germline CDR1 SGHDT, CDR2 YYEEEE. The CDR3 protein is CASSLERGLNTEAFS. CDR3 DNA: TGTGCCAGCAGCTTGGAGAGGGGCCTGAACACTGAAGCTTTCTCT.

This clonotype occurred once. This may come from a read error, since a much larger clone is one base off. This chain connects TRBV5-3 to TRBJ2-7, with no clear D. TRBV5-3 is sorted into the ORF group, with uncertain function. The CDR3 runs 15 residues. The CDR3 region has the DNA TGTGCCAGCAGCTCTATAGGGCTAGGGCGATTCGAGCAGTACGTC. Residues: CASSSIGLGRFEQYV.

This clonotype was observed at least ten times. For the CDR3, the DNA is TGTGCCAGCAGTTTATTCTTGGGGACTAGCGGGCTGTCCTACGAGCAGTACTTC. Amino acid sequence: CASSLFLGTSGLSYEQYF. J is TRBJ2-7 and V is TRBV28; 12 bases agree with TRBD2. The J segment lost 1 base and the V segment lost 1 base, leaving 8 bases of the junction unmatched. Germline lookup yields CDR1 MDHEN and CDR2 SYDVKM. This CDR3 is built from 18 residues.

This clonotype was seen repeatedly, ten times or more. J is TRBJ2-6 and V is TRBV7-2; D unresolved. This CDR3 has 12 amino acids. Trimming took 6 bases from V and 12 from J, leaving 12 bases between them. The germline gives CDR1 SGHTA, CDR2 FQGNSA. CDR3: CASSPVAPVLTF. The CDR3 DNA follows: TGTGCCAGCAGTCCCGTCGCTCCCGTCCTGACTTTC.

The DNA of the CDR3 is TGCAGCGTTGGCGGGACAGGGGTGGCCGGGGAGCTGTTTTTT. Protein: CSVGGTGVAGELFF. V gene TRBV29-1 combines with J gene TRBJ2-2, with 10 bases fitting TRBD1. Germline lookup yields CDR1 SQVTM and CDR2 ANQGSEA. With V trimmed by 4 bases and J by 6 bases, 5 bases remained unmatched. The CDR3 has 14 residues.

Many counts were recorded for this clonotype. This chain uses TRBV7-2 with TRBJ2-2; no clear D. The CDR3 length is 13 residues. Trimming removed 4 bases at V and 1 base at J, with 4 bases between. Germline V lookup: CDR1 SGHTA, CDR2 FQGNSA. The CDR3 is CASSSLNTGELFF. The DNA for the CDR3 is TGTGCCAGCAGCTCCCTGAACACCGGGGAGCTGTTTTTT.

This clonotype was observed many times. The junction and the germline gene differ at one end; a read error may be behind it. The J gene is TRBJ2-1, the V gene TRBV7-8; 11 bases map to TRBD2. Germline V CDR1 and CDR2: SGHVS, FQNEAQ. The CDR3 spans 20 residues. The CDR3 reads CASSSPRGRLAGRNYDEQFF. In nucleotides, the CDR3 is TGTGCCAGCAGCTCGCCCCGCGGTCGACTAGCGGGAAGGAACTACGATGAGCAGTTCTTC.

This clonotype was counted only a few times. The CDR3 bases are TGTGCCAGCAGCCCTCCGTGGGCGGGAGGGCCGAACAATGAGCAGTTCTTC. Translated: CASSPPWAGGPNNEQFF. J is TRBJ2-1 and V is TRBV28; TRBD2 aligns across 9 bases. With V trimmed by 6 bases and J by 5 bases, 14 bases remained unmatched. Germline loops: CDR1 MDHEN, CDR2 SYDVKM. This CDR3 has 17 residues.

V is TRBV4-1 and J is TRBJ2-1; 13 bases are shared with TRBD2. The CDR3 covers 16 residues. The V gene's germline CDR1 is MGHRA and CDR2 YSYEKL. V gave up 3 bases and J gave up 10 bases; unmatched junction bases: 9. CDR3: CASSQLDMGLAGEQFF. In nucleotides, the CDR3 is TGCGCCAGCAGCCAGCTGGATATGGGACTAGCGGGAGAGCAGTTCTTC.

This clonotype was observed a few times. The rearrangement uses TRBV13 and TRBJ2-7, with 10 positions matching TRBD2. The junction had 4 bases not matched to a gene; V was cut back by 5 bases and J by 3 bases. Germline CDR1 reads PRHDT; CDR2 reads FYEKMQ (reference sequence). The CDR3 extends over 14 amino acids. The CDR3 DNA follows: TGTGCCAGCAGCACTAGCGGGAAAAGCTACGAGCAGTACGTC. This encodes CASSTSGKSYEQYV.